The sequence of this T cell receptor beta chain was determined in a study of blood T cell repertoires in COVID-19. Produced via immunoSEQ multiplex PCR; TCRdb's table is partial and in-frame only. The table includes a few hundred thousand clones, approximately 88% detected once. Donors in Cohort 3 counted as recovered after two negative PCRs, clearance, or symptom resolution. V was clipped by 4 bases and J by 3 bases; unmatched bases: 21. Germline-derived CDR1 and CDR2 are LGHDT and YNNKEL (reference sequence). This CDR3 comprises 20 residues. What was sequenced was PBMCs or T cells enriched from blood (not recorded which). The sequence was obtained from a woman aged 40 to 50 who had recovered from COVID-19. The chain couples TRBV3-1 (or the pseudogene TRBV3-2) to TRBJ2-5, with 9 nucleotides matching TRBD2. The CDR3 sequence is CASSRRAQGSSGNKKETQYF. CDR3 nucleotide sequence: TGTGCCAGCAGCCGTAGAGCCCAGGGGTCTAGCGGGAACAAGAAAGAGACCCAGTACTTC.